The next 5 T cell receptor beta chains were all read from a single sample in a study of molecular identifiers for immune sequencing clone quantification. TCRdb re-derived calls from the PCR reads in MiXCR, one entry per CDR3 protein. Found here are roughly 90,000 distinct CDR3 sequences, over 15% of them singletons; the top ten hold about 0.85%. Sequenced: naive CD8+ T cells from blood, with Jurkat cell RNA spiked in. Stated subset: FACS-sorted CD8+CD4-CCR7+CD45RA+ naive T cells. The receptors were sampled from a human donor in good health. Some libraries in this study had Jurkat cell RNA spiked in.

This clonotype was counted ten times or more. The gene calls are TRBV13 and TRBJ2-3; weak D call: TRBD2 (5 bases). The CDR3 sequence is 13 residues long. From germline, CDR1 is PRHDT and CDR2 FYEKMQ (reference sequence). V was trimmed by 3 bases and J by 5 bases, leaving 9 bases between them. This chain's CDR3 is CASSLLAGDTQYF. The DNA for the CDR3 is TGTGCCAGCAGCTTGCTAGCAGGAGATACGCAGTATTTT. Full variable domain (remainder filled in from reference TRBV13 and TRBJ2-3): AAGVIQSPRHLIKEKRETATLKCYPIPRHDTVYWYQQGPGQDPQFLISFYEKMQSDKGSIPDRFSAQQFSDYHSELNMSSLELGDSALYFCASSLLAGDTQYFGPGTRLTVL.

This clonotype was detected ten times or more. The V and J genes are TRBV6-5 and TRBJ2-5, with TRBD2 matching over 10 bases. CDR1 and CDR2 from the germline V gene are MNHEY and SVGAGI. This CDR3 is 16 amino acids long. Losses at the gene ends were 0 bases for V and 5 bases for J; bases not matched to a gene: 6. The CDR3 loop is CASSYSASGSSETQYF. The CDR3 DNA follows: TGTGCCAGCAGTTACTCCGCTAGCGGGAGTAGTGAGACCCAGTACTTC.

This clonotype came up many times. J is TRBJ2-1 and V is TRBV6-5; the D is unclear. This CDR3 spans 14 amino acids. Germline values: CDR1 MNHEY, CDR2 SVGAGI. Trimming removed 2 bases from V and 6 bases from J, with 11 bases in between. This CDR3 reads CASSYGVDSNEQFF. CDR3 nucleotides: TGTGCCAGCAGTTACGGGGTAGATTCCAATGAGCAGTTCTTC.

This clonotype was observed many times. The chain recombines TRBV27 with TRBJ2-7; unclear D gene. V gave up 3 bases and J gave up 2 bases, with 8 bases separating them. This CDR3 is built from 13 residues. Looked up from germline, CDR1 is MNHEY and CDR2 is SMNVEV (reference sequence). CDR3 sequence reads: CASSLSRAYEQYF. The CDR3 DNA sequence: TGTGCCAGCAGTTTGTCACGGGCCTACGAGCAGTACTTC.

This clonotype was seen just once. No conserved phenylalanine or tryptophan is present at the end of the CDR3, so a read error is the likely explanation. The chain links TRBV28 to TRBJ2-6; 8 nucleotides agree with TRBD1. The CDR3 extends over 16 amino acids. CDR1 and CDR2 (germline): MDHEN, SYDVKM. Unmatched junction bases numbered 5, after V lost 7 bases and J lost 0 bases. The CDR3 here is CASNQTGGSGANVLTS. For the CDR3, the DNA is TGTGCCAGCAATCAAACAGGGGGCTCTGGGGCCAACGTCCTGACTTCC.